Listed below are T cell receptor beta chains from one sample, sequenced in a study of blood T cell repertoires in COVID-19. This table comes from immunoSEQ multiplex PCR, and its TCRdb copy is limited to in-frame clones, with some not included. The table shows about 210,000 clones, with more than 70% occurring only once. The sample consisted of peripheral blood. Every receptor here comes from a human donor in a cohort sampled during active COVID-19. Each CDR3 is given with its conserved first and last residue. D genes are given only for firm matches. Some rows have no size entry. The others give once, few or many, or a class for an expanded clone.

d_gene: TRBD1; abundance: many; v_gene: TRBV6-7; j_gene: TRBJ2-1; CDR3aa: CASSCFGTGLDEQFF; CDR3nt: TGTGCCAGCAGTTGCTTTGGGACAGGGCTCGATGAGCAGTTCTTC
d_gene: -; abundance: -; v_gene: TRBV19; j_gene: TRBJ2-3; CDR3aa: CASSETTTDTQYF; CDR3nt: TGTGCCAGTAGCGAGACTACCACAGATACGCAGTATTTT
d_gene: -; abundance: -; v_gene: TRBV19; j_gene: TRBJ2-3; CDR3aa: CASSRNSDTQYF; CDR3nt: TGTGCCAGTAGCCGCAATAGTGATACGCAGTATTTT
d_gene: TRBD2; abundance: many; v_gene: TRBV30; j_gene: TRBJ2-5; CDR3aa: CAWRLAGVQETQYF; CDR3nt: TGTGCCTGGAGACTAGCGGGAGTCCAAGAGACCCAGTACTTC
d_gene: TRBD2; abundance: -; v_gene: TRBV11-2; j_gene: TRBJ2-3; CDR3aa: CASSLVGLAGALTDTQYF; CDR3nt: TGTGCCAGCAGCTTAGTCGGACTAGCGGGAGCGCTCACAGATACGCAGTATTTT
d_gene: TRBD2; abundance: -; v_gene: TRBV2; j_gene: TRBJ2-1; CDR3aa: CASSEPGIGSGALYEQFF; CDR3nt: TGTGCCAGCAGTGAACCGGGCATTGGTAGCGGGGCCTTGTATGAGCAGTTCTTC
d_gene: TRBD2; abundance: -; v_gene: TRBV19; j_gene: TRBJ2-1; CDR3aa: CASTTSGTRNDEQFF; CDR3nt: TGTGCCAGTACAACATCCGGGACTAGGAACGATGAGCAGTTCTTC
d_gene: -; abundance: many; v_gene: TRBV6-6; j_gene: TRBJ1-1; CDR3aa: CASSSRSGIRAFF; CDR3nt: TGTGCCAGCAGTTCCCGGTCAGGGATTAGGGCTTTCTTT
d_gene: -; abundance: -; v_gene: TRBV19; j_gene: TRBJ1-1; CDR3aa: CASGQWNTEAFF; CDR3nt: TGTGCCAGCGGACAATGGAACACTGAAGCTTTCTTT
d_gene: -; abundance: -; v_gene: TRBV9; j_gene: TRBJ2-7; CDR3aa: CASSGSSEQYF; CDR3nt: TGTGCCAGCAGCGGGAGCTCCGAGCAGTACTTC
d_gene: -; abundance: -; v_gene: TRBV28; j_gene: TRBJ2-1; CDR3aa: CASSTSGTYNEQFF; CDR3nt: TGTGCCAGCAGTACCTCCGGGACCTACAATGAGCAGTTCTTC
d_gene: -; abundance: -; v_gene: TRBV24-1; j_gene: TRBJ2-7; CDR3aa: CATSRFGGVHEQYF; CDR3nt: TGTGCCACCAGTAGGTTTGGAGGGGTGCACGAGCAGTACTTC
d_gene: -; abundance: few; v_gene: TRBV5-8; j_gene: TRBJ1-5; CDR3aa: CASSVGQSNQPQHF; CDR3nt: TGTGCCAGCAGCGTTGGGCAGAGCAATCAGCCCCAGCATTTT
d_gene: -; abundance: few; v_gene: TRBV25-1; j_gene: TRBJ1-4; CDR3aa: CASSPGTTNEKLFF; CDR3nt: TGTGCCAGCAGTCCCGGTACAACTAATGAAAAACTGTTTTTT
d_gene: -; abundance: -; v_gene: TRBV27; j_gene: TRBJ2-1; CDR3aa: CASSLLWPANEQFF; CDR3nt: TGTGCCAGCAGTTTATTATGGCCTGCCAATGAGCAGTTCTTC
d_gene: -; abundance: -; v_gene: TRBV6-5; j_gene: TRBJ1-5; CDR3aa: CASAGDQPQHF; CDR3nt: TGTGCCAGCGCGGGTGATCAGCCCCAGCATTTT
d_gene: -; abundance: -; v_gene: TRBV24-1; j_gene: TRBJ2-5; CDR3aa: CATSDRRTAKGSETQYF; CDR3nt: TGTGCCACCAGTGACCGTCGGACAGCCAAGGGTTCGGAGACCCAGTACTTC
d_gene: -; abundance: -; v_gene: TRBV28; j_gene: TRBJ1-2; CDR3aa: CASSPFVGVSGGYTF; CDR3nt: TGTGCCAGCAGTCCTTTTGTCGGGGTATCCGGTGGCTACACCTTC
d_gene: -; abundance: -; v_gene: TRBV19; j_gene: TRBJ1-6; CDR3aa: CASSGEVNYNSPLHF; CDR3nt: TGTGCCAGTAGTGGGGAGGTGAACTATAATTCACCCCTCCACTTT
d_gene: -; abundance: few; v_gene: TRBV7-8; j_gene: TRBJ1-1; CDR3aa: CASSPPENTEAFF; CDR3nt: TGTGCCAGCAGCCCCCCAGAGAACACTGAAGCTTTCTTT
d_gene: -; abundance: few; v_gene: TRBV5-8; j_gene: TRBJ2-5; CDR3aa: CASDYILETQYF; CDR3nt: TGTGCCAGTGACTACATACTGGAGACCCAGTACTTC
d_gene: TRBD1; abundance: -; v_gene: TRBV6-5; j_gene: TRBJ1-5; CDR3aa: CASIRDSSNQPQHF; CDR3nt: TGTGCCAGCATTAGGGACAGTAGCAATCAGCCCCAGCATTTT
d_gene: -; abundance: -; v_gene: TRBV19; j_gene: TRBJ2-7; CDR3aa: CASSMTGENSYEQYF; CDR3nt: TGTGCCAGTAGTATGACAGGAGAAAATTCCTACGAGCAGTACTTC
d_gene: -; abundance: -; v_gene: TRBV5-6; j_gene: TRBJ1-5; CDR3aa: CASSLWSRMWNQPQHF; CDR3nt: TGTGCCAGCAGCTTGTGGTCCAGGATGTGGAATCAGCCCCAGCATTTT
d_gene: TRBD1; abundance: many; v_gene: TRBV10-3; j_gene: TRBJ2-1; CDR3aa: CAISEFRTGDGNNEQFF; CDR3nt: TGTGCCATCAGTGAGTTCAGGACAGGGGACGGGAACAATGAGCAGTTCTTC
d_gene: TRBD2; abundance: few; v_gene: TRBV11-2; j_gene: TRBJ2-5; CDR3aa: CASSLLAGGPGETQYF; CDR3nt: TGTGCCAGCAGCTTACTAGCGGGAGGGCCCGGAGAGACCCAGTACTTC
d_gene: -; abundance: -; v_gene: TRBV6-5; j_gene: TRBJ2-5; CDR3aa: CASSYSRSRYETQYF; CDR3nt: TGTGCCAGCAGTTACTCGAGGTCGAGGTACGAGACCCAGTACTTC
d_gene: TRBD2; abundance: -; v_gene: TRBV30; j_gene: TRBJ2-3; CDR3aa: CAWTLGAGGTDTQYF; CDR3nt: TGTGCCTGGACCTTGGGAGCGGGGGGCACAGATACGCAGTATTTT
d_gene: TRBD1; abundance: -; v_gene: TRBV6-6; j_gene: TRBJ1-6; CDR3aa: CATRSGTGALPLHF; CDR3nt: TGTGCCACCCGAAGCGGGACAGGGGCCCTTCCCCTCCACTTT
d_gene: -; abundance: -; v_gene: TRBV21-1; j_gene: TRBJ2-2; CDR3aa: CASSRGNTGELFF; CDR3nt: TGTGCCAGCAGCAGAGGAAACACCGGGGAGCTGTTTTTT
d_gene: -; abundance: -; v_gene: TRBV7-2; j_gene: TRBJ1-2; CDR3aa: CASSSDSNYGYTF; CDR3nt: TGTGCCAGCAGCTCCGACAGTAACTATGGCTACACCTTC
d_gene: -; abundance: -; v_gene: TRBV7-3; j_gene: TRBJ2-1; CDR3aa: CASSLDPSGDEQFF; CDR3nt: TGTGCCAGCAGCTTAGACCCTTCGGGAGATGAGCAGTTCTTC
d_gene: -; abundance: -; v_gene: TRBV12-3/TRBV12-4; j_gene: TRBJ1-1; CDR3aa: CASSLRESTEAFF; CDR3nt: TGTGCCAGCAGTTTAAGGGAGAGCACTGAAGCTTTCTTT
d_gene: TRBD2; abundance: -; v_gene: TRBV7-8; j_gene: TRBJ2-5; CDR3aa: CASKRLAGTGWTQYF; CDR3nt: TGTGCCAGCAAGAGACTAGCGGGGACTGGTTGGACCCAGTACTTC
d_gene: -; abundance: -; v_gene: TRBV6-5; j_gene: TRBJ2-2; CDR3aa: CASTISGELFF; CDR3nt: TGTGCCAGCACAATCAGCGGGGAGCTGTTTTTT
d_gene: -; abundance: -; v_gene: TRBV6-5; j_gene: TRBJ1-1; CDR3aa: CASRRDNSEDTEAFF; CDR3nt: TGTGCCAGCCGCCGGGACAACTCGGAGGACACTGAAGCTTTCTTT
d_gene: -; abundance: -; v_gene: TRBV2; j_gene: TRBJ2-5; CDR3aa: CASSTTVRGETQYF; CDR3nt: TGTGCCAGCAGTACCACGGTGAGAGGAGAGACCCAGTACTTC
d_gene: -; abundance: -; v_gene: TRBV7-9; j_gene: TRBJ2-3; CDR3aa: CASSSQGFTDTQYF; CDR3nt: TGTGCCAGCAGCTCCCAGGGGTTCACAGATACGCAGTATTTT
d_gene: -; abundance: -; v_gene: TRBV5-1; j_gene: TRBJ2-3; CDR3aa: CASSPLLRSSTDTQYF; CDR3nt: TGCGCCAGCAGCCCTCTATTAAGGAGTAGCACAGATACGCAGTATTTT
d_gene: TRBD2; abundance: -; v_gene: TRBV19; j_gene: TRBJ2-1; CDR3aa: CATVGVAGAHEQFF; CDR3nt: TGTGCCACCGTAGGGGTAGCGGGAGCCCATGAGCAGTTCTTC
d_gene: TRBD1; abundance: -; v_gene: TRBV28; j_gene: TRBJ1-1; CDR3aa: CASSPPGQPNTEAFF; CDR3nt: TGTGCCAGCAGTCCTCCGGGACAGCCGAACACTGAAGCTTTCTTT
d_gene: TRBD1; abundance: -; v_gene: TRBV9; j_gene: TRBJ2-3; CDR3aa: CASSGPDRGVDTQYF; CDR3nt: TGTGCCAGCAGCGGACCGGACAGGGGGGTCGATACGCAGTATTTT
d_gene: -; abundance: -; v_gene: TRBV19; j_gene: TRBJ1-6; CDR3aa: CASGYGGSPLHF; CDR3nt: TGTGCCAGTGGGTACGGGGGATCACCCCTCCACTTT
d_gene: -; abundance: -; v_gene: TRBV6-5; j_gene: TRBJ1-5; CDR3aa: CASSLGVYSNQPQHF; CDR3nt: TGTGCCAGCAGCTTAGGAGTTTATAGCAATCAGCCCCAGCATTTT
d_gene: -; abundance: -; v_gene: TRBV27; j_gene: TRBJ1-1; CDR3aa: CASSLNPGTGGTEAFF; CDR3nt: TGTGCCAGCAGTTTAAATCCCGGGACGGGAGGGACTGAAGCTTTCTTT
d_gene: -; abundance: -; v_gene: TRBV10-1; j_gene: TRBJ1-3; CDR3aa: CASSESWRNTIYF; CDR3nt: TGCGCCAGCAGTGAGTCATGGAGGAACACCATATATTTT
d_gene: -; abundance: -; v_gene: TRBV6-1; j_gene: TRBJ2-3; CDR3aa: CASSDQAGAGDTQYF; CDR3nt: TGTGCCAGCAGTGACCAGGCAGGGGCCGGAGATACGCAGTATTTT
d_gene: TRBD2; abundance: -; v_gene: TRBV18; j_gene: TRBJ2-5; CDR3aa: CASSQKGGGRMETQYF; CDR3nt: TGTGCCAGCTCACAGAAGGGCGGGGGGCGCATGGAGACCCAGTACTTC
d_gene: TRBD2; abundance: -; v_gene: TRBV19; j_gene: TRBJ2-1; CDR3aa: CASSILAADNEQFF; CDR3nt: TGTGCCAGTAGTATACTAGCGGCCGACAATGAGCAGTTCTTC
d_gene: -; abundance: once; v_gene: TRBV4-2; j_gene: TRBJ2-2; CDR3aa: CASSQEGLGTGELFF; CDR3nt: TGTGCCAGCAGCCAAGAGGGACTGGGGACCGGGGAGCTGTTTTTT